This is a list of T cell receptor beta chains from one sample in a study of OX40 agonist ivuxolimab in advanced cancers. Generated by immunoSEQ multiplex PCR, the TCRdb table keeps only in-frame clones and is missing some. The data show about 79,000 clones, approximately 90% seen once. The starting material was CD4+ or CD8+ T cells sorted from blood, obtained in a trial of the OX40 agonist ivuxolimab. The receptors originated from an adult with an advanced solid tumor such as melanoma, head and neck, liver or kidney cancer. CDR3s include the opening cysteine and the closing phenylalanine or tryptophan. Fields, in order: clone size, V gene, D gene, J gene, CDR3 DNA, CDR3 protein. D genes are given only for firm matches. Some rows mark clone size as missing; the rest say once, few, many or name a class of expanded clone.

>NA|TRBV2|NA|TRBJ1-1
TGTGCCAGCAGCGTCAGGGAGGGAACTGAAGCTTTCTTT
CASSVREGTEAFF
>NA|TRBV29-1|TRBD1|TRBJ1-2
TGCAGCGTTACGGAGGGGGCGAACTATGGCTACACCTTC
CSVTEGANYGYTF
>few|TRBV6-5|NA|TRBJ1-1
TGTGCCAGCAGCCGTACAAAGAACACTGAAGCTTTCTTT
CASSRTKNTEAFF
>NA|TRBV2|NA|TRBJ1-5
TGTGCCAGCAGAGAAACAGGAATTCAGCCCCAGCATTTT
CASRETGIQPQHF
>NA|TRBV4-3|TRBD1|TRBJ1-2
TGCGCCAGCAGCCAGCAAGGGACAGGGAAGTACTATGGCTACACCTTC
CASSQQGTGKYYGYTF
>NA|TRBV5-1|NA|TRBJ1-1
TGCGCCAGCAGCGAAGGCCCGGGCAGTTTGAACACTGAAGCTTTCTTT
CASSEGPGSLNTEAFF
>NA|TRBV5-5|NA|TRBJ2-5
TGTGCCAGCAGCTTGGCTCTCGGACGGGACGGAGAGACCCAGTACTTC
CASSLALGRDGETQYF
>NA|TRBV7-2|TRBD2|TRBJ2-1
TGTGCCAGCAGCCCGACTAGCGGGAGTCTATACAATGAGCAGTTCTTC
CASSPTSGSLYNEQFF
>NA|TRBV5-1|NA|TRBJ1-1
TGCGCCAGCAGCTTGGGAGCGGCGAACACTGAAGCTTTCTTT
CASSLGAANTEAFF
>NA|TRBV6-6|NA|TRBJ1-1
TGTGCCAGCAGTTACGACCGGGGCACTGAAGCTTTCTTT
CASSYDRGTEAFF
>NA|TRBV6-6|NA|TRBJ1-1
TGTGCCAGCACAAGGGACCTGAACACTGAAGCTTTCTTT
CASTRDLNTEAFF
>NA|TRBV5-4|TRBD1|TRBJ2-2
TGTGCCAGCAGCTGGACAGGGCTCACCGGGGAGCTGTTTTTT
CASSWTGLTGELFF
>NA|TRBV5-5|NA|TRBJ2-1
TGTGCCAGCAGCTTCTCCTATGAGCAGTTCTTC
CASSFSYEQFF
>NA|TRBV2|NA|TRBJ1-1
TGTGCCAGCAGACAGGCAGGTCAAGCTTTCTTT
CASRQAGQAFF
>NA|TRBV7-9|TRBD2|TRBJ2-1
TGTGCCAGCAGCTCGACTAGCGGGTCGGGGAGCTCCTACAATGAGCAGTTCTTC
CASSSTSGSGSSYNEQFF
>NA|TRBV6-6|NA|TRBJ1-2
TGTGCCAGCAGCCCCCAGGGGAACTATGGCTACACCTTC
CASSPQGNYGYTF
>NA|TRBV4-1|NA|TRBJ1-1
TGCGCCAGCAGCCAGCCTACCTGGTCGGGGAACACTGAAGCTTTCTTT
CASSQPTWSGNTEAFF
>NA|TRBV12-5|TRBD2|TRBJ2-5
TGTGCTAGTGGTTTTGGGGGGGGGTTGAGGAGCGTAGGGTCCCAGTACTTC
CASGFGGGLRSVGSQYF
>NA|TRBV6-5|NA|TRBJ2-7
TGTGCCAGCAGTTACCGGCGGTACTACGAGCAGTACTTC
CASSYRRYYEQYF
>NA|TRBV4-3|TRBD1|TRBJ1-5
TGCGCCAGCAGCCAAGATCAGGGGGGACGCCAGCCCCAGCATTTT
CASSQDQGGRQPQHF
>once|TRBV2|NA|TRBJ2-1
TGTGCCAGCAGTGAACACAATGAGCAGTTCTTC
CASSEHNEQFF
>NA|TRBV7-2|TRBD2|TRBJ2-1
TGTGCCAGCAGCTTGACTAGCGGGACGCATGAGCAGTTCTTC
CASSLTSGTHEQFF
>NA|TRBV7-3|TRBD1|TRBJ1-1
TGTGCCAGCAGCCTGACAGGGATGAACACTGAAGCTTTCTTT
CASSLTGMNTEAFF
>NA|TRBV5-1|NA|TRBJ2-7
TGCGCCAGCAGCACAGGGTTCCGGACTCTCTCCGACGAGCAGTACTTC
CASSTGFRTLSDEQYF
>few|TRBV18|NA|TRBJ2-5
TGTGCCAGCGCCAGACTCTTCCAAGAGACCCAGTACTTC
CASARLFQETQYF
>NA|TRBV5-1|NA|TRBJ1-5
TGCGCCAGCAGCTTGATGGGACACCCTAATCAGCCCCAGCATTTT
CASSLMGHPNQPQHF
>NA|TRBV5-1|TRBD1|TRBJ2-1
TGCGCCAGCAGCTTGGGCTACAGGGGGTTTAAGAATGAGCAGTTCTTC
CASSLGYRGFKNEQFF
>once|TRBV7-3|NA|TRBJ2-7
TGTGCCAGCAGCTTAAATCAGGGCCCCTACGAGCAGTACTTC
CASSLNQGPYEQYF
>NA|TRBV18|TRBD2|TRBJ2-3
TGTGCCAGCTCAACCCAGGGACTAGCGGGGACTTCAGCAGATACGCAGTATTTT
CASSTQGLAGTSADTQYF
>NA|TRBV29-1|NA|TRBJ1-1
TGCAGCGTTGAAGGGCAGGACGTTATAGAAGCTTTCTTT
CSVEGQDVIEAFF
>NA|TRBV30|NA|TRBJ1-1
TGTGCCTGGAGGGCTACAGGGAGGACTGAAGCTTTCTTT
CAWRATGRTEAFF
>NA|TRBV7-9|NA|TRBJ1-2
TGTGCCAGCAGCTTACTTTTTTCACTACCTGCTAACTATGGCTACACCTTC
CASSLLFSLPANYGYTF
>NA|TRBV25-1|NA|TRBJ2-5
TGTGCCAGCAGTGAATTCTGGGCTAACTCGGGAGAGACCCAGTACTTC
CASSEFWANSGETQYF
>NA|TRBV10-2|NA|TRBJ2-4
TGCGCCAGCAGTGATCCGACAGGAGGCAAAAACATTCAGTACTTC
CASSDPTGGKNIQYF
>NA|TRBV6-5|NA|TRBJ1-2
TGTGCCAGCAGTTACGTTTCAGGGTTAAATGGCTACACCTTC
CASSYVSGLNGYTF
>NA|TRBV7-8|TRBD1|TRBJ1-2
TGTGCCAGCAGCTTTGGTCCGGACAGGGGGTTTGGCTACACCTTC
CASSFGPDRGFGYTF
>NA|TRBV6-1|TRBD2|TRBJ2-5
TGTGCCAGCAGTGGACTAGCGGGGGGGCAAGAGACCCAGTACTTC
CASSGLAGGQETQYF
>NA|TRBV5-4|NA|TRBJ2-3
TGTGCCAGCAGCTTGGACTCGCGGGGCACAGATACGCAGTATTTT
CASSLDSRGTDTQYF
>NA|TRBV7-8|NA|TRBJ2-7
TGTGCCAGCAGCTTCCGCGGGGCGGGAGAGCAGTACTTC
CASSFRGAGEQYF
>NA|TRBV18|NA|TRBJ1-1
TGTGCCAGCTCACCACTCCAGGGCTCTGAAGCTTTCTTT
CASSPLQGSEAFF
>NA|TRBV19|TRBD2|TRBJ2-1
TGTGCCAGTAGTCCCCGACTAGCGGGAGGGGTCAATGAGCAGTTCTTC
CASSPRLAGGVNEQFF
>NA|TRBV7-3|TRBD2|TRBJ2-5
TGTGCCAGCAGCCACAGACTAGCGGGGGGTCCGGTGCAAGAGACCCAGTACTTC
CASSHRLAGGPVQETQYF
>once|TRBV19|NA|TRBJ1-3
TGTGCCAGTAGTAATTCAGGGAGCTCTGGAAACACCATATATTTT
CASSNSGSSGNTIYF
>NA|TRBV21-1|NA|TRBJ2-7
TGTGCCAGCCCCGCCGGGACGGAAACCTACGAGCAGTACTTC
CASPAGTETYEQYF
>NA|TRBV18|NA|TRBJ2-2
TGTGCCAGCTCCCTGCGGCAACTTGTCACCGGGGAGCTGTTTTTT
CASSLRQLVTGELFF
>NA|TRBV6-6|NA|TRBJ2-1
TGTGCCAGCAGTTACGGTGGCGTACACAATGAGCAGTTCTTC
CASSYGGVHNEQFF
>NA|TRBV6-1|NA|TRBJ1-2
TGTGCCGGCAGTGAAGTATTGAAACTTAACTATGGCTACACCTTC
CAGSEVLKLNYGYTF
>few|TRBV11-2|NA|TRBJ2-3
TGTGCCAGCAGCTTAGTGGGGTCAGATACGCAGTATTTT
CASSLVGSDTQYF
>few|TRBV27|NA|TRBJ2-6
TGTGCCAGCAGTAACTCTGGGGCCAACGTCCTGACTTTC
CASSNSGANVLTF
>NA|TRBV7-3|TRBD1|TRBJ1-1
TGTGCCAGCAGCTCGGGACAGGGGAACACTGAAGCTTTCTTT
CASSSGQGNTEAFF